This TCR beta chain was recorded in a study of graft-versus-host responses after intestinal transplantation. Study overall: Transplants given to recipients were multivisceral, liver-intestinal, or isolated intestinal. Every recipient underwent anti-thymocyte globulin induction, then tacrolimus and steroids for roughly 3 years.

With respect to this clone: Antigen specificity is unknown.

Overall study results and limits: Patients who carried graft-donor T cell macrochimerism also had high graft-versus-host to host-versus-graft clonal ratios in their allografts. Recipient marrow harbored GvH clones, some of which surfaced first in ileum or blood.

Profiling relied on immunoSEQ multiplex PCR, and the TCRdb table lists in-frame clones only, not all of them. This sample carries some 130,000 clones, just under 95% of them seen once, and the ten largest clones take over 0.1%. The J segment lost 1 base and the V segment lost 7 bases, leaving 3 bases of the junction unmatched. This CDR3 comprises 12 residues. The germline V gene has CDR1 SQVTM and CDR2 ANQGSEA. The sequence was obtained from a human donor who received an intestinal transplant. The chain combines TRBV29-1 with TRBJ2-5; 7 positions agree with TRBD1. The specimen was unstimulated CD4+ T cells sorted from spleen or lymph node cells, collected before intestinal transplant. This CDR3 is CSAQGSQETQYF. In nucleotides, the CDR3 is TGCAGCGCACAGGGGTCCCAAGAGACCCAGTACTTC.